This TCR beta chain was recovered during a study of blood T cell repertoires in COVID-19. Study-level information: Sources were T cells, B-cell-depleted T cells, or PBMCs; the material itself was cDNA or gDNA.

V was cut by 4 bases and J by 0 bases, with 12 bases left in between. CDR3 size: 16 residues. Germline CDR1 reads LGHDT; CDR2 reads YNNKEL (reference sequence). Clinical history reported by participants formed the basis on which cohorts were assigned. Original analysis: From reference gene primer amplification, estimates of nucleated cell counts were derived. Only in-frame clones appear in the TCRdb table, and some are missing; sequencing was by immunoSEQ multiplex PCR. That table supplies the V and J calls and clone size; D and trimming were determined from the DNA. The repertoire holds roughly 230,000 clones, with approximately 85% as singletons.

The receptor comes from a woman aged 45-60 years who had been exposed to COVID-19. The sample was PBMCs or T cells enriched from blood (not recorded which). The rearrangement uses TRBV3-1 (or the pseudogene TRBV3-2) and TRBJ2-2, with a tentative D call TRBD1 (6 bases). The CDR3: CASSPRKGANTGELFF. The CDR3 nucleotides read TGTGCCAGCAGCCCCCGCAAGGGGGCGAACACCGGGGAGCTGTTTTTT.